This note documents a single TCR beta chain sequence. Its specificity is not known. The record originates from a study of T cells in Graves' hyperthyroidism and ophthalmopathy. General study results and limits: Appearing also in blood were most of the thyroid clonotypes expanded above 0.001. The model predicted ophthalmopathy a median roughly six months before onset.

The CDR3 regions of TCR beta were amplified from RNA transcripts. When the TCR CDR3 underwent first-round RT-PCR, the HTBI primer set was used. TCRdb analysed the multiplex PCR reads with MiXCR anew, one entry per CDR3 protein. Among approximately 400,000 distinct CDR3 sequences, 13% were seen once, and the ten largest hold 20% to 25%. This CDR3 contains 16 residues. Germline V gene lookup returns CDR1 WSHSY and CDR2 SAAADI. After removal of 0 bases from V and 4 bases from J, the junction contained 3 bases not matched to a gene. Clinicians diagnosed patients from clinical symptoms, serum thyroxine and TRAb, thyroid ultrasound and orbital computed tomography. Extraction of PBMCs used about 9.2 ml of fresh peripheral blood.

The sample comprised blood. V is TRBV10-2 and J is TRBJ2-1; 10 bases map to TRBD2. This TCR was recovered from a young man with Graves' hyperthyroidism that later progressed to Graves' ophthalmopathy. CDR3 coding DNA: TGCGCCAGCAGTGAGTCGAGCGGGGGGGGATACAATGAGCAGTTCTTC. Protein product: CASSESSGGGYNEQFF.